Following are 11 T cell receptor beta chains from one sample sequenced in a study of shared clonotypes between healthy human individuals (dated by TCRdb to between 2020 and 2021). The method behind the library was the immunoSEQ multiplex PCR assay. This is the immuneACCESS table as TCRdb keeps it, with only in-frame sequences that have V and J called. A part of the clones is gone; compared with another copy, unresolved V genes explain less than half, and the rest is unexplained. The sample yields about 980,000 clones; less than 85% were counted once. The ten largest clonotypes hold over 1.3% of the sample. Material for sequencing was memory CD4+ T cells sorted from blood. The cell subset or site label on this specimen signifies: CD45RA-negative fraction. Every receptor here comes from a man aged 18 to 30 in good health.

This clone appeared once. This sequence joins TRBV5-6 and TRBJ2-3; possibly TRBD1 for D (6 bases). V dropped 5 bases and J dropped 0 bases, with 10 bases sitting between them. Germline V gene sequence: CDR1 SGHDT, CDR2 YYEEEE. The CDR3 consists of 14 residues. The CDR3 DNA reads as TGTGCCAGCAGGGGACAAACTAGCACAGATACGCAGTATTTT. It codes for CASRGQTSTDTQYF.

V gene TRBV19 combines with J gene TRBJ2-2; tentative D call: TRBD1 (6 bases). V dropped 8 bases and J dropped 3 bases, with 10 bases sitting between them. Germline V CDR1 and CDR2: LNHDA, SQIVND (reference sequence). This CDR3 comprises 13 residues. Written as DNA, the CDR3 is TGTGCCAGTGGACAGACTTACACCGGGGAGCTGTTTTTT. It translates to CASGQTYTGELFF.

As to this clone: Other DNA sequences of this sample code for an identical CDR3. In nucleotides, the CDR3 is TGTGCCAGCAGCCTCGACAGACAAGAGACCCAGTACTTC. Its protein product is CASSLDRQETQYF. V usage is TRBV11-2 and J usage is TRBJ2-5, with D possibly TRBD1 on 5 matching bases. With 5 bases removed from V and 2 bases from J, the gap between germline ends came to 9 bases. This CDR3 is built from 13 residues. CDR1 and CDR2 (germline): SGHAT, FQNNGV.

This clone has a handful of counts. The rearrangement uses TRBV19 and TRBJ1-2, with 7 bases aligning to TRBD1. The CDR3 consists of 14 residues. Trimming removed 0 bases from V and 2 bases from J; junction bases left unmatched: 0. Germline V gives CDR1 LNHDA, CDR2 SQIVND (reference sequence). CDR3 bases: TGTGCCAGTAGTATAGACAGGGGGAACTATGGCTACACCTTC. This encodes CASSIDRGNYGYTF.

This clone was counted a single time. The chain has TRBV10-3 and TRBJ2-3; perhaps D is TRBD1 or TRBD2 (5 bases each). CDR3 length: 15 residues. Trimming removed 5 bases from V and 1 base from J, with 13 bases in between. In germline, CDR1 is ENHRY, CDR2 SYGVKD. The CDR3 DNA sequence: TGTGCCATCAGTCTGGGGGACCCACGCACAGATACGCAGTATTTT. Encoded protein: CAISLGDPRTDTQYF.

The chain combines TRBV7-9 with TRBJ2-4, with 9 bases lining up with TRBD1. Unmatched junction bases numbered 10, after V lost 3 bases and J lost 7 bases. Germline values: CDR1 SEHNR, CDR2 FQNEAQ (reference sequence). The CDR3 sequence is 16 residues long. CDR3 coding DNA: TGTGCCAGCAGCTTGTACCGAGGGACAGGGATTAACATTCAGTACTTC. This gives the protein CASSLYRGTGINIQYF.

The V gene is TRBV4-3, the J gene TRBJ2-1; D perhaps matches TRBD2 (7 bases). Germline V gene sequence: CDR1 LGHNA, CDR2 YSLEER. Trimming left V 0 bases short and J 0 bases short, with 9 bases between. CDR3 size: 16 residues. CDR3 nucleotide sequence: TGCGCCAGCAGCCAAGAGAGGGGGGGCTCCTACAATGAGCAGTTCTTC. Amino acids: CASSQERGGSYNEQFF.

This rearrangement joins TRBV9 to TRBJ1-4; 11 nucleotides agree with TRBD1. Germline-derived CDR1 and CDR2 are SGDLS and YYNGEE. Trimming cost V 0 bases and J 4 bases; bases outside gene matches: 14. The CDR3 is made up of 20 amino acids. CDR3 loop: CASSVDPTSGTGGGNEKLFF. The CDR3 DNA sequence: TGTGCCAGCAGCGTAGATCCTACCTCCGGGACAGGGGGAGGTAATGAAAAACTGTTTTTT. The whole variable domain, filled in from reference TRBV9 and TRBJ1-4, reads DSGVTQTPKHLITATGQRVTLRCSPRSGDLSVYWYQQSLDQGLQFLIQYYNGEERAKGNILERFSAQQFPDLHSELNLSSLELGDSALYFCASSVDPTSGTGGGNEKLFFGSGTQLSVL.

The CDR3 nucleotides read TGTGCCAGCTCACCGAACCCGGGGACAGACTATGGCTACACCTTC. Protein: CASSPNPGTDYGYTF. The rearrangement links TRBV18 to TRBJ1-2; 7 positions agree with TRBD1. The CDR3 is 15 residues long. CDR1 is KGHSH, CDR2 LQKENI, per germline. V shed 3 bases and J 3 bases; nucleotides not matched to a gene: 7.

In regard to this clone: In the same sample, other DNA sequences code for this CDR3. The CDR3 sequence is CASSPDSPGGAFF. The CDR3 DNA reads as TGTGCCAGCAGTCCGGACTCTCCGGGGGGAGCTTTCTTT. The chain uses TRBV6-6 and TRBJ1-1; perhaps TRBD1 as D (5 bases). Germline V gene lookup returns CDR1 MNHNY and CDR2 SVGAGI (reference sequence). V was clipped by 5 bases and J by 10 bases, with 17 bases between them. This CDR3 has 13 residues.

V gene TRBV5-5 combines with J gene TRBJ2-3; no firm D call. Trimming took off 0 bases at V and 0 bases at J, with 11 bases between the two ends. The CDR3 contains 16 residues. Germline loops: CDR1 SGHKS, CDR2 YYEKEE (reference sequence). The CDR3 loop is CASSLGVDSSTDTQYF. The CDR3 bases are TGTGCCAGCAGCTTGGGGGTCGACTCTAGCACAGATACGCAGTATTTT.